This TCR beta chain was captured in a study of cytomegalovirus exposure and HLA in healthy donors. Across the whole study: Among about 200 million T cells, an earlier analysis found 117 million unique TCR beta sequences.

In the PCR, 60 Vbeta and 13 Jbeta primers were used. TCRdb keeps only in-frame clones here, not all; method: immunoSEQ multiplex PCR. In the table there are under 200,000 clones, roughly four fifths of which are singletons. The CDR3 covers 14 residues. CDR1 and CDR2 from the germline V gene are SGHKS and YYEKEE (reference sequence). J gave up 4 bases and V 2 bases, and 5 bases lay outside the gene matches. What was sequenced was PBMCs. The J gene is TRBJ2-7, the V gene TRBV5-5; TRBD1 matches 8 bases. The receptor was isolated from a female donor in good health and CMV-seronegative. The CDR3 here is CASSFRQGIYEQYF. In DNA form, the CDR3 reads TGTGCCAGCAGCTTCAGACAGGGGATTTACGAGCAGTACTTC.